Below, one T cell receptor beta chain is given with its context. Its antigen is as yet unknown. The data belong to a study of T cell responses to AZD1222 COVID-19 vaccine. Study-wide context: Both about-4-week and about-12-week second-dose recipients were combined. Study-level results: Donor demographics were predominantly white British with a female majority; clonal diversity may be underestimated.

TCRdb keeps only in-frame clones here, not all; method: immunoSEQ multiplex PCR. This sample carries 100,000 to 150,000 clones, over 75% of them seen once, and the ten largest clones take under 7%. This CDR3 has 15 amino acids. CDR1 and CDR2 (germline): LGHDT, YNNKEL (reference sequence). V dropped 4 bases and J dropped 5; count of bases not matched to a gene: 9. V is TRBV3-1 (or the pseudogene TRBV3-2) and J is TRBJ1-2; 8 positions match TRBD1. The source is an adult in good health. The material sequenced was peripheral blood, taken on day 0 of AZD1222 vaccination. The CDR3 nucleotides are TGTGCCAGCAGCCCAGACACAGGGGGAATTTATGGCTACACCTTC. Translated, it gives CASSPDTGGIYGYTF.